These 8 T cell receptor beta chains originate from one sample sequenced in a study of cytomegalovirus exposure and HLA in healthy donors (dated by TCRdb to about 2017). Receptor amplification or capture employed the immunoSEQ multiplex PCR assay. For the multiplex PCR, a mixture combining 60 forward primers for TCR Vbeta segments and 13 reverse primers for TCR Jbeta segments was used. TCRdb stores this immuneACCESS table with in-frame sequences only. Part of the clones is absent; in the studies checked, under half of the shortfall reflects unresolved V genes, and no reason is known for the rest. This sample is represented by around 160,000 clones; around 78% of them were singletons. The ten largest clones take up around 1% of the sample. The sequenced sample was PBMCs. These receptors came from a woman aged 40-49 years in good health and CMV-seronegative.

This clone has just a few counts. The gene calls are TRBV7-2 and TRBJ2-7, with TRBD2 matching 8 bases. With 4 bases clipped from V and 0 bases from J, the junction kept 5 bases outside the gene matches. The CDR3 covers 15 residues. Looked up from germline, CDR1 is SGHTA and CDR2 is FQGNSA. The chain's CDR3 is CASSSSGTSSYEQYF. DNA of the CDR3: TGTGCCAGCAGCTCTTCCGGGACTAGCTCCTACGAGCAGTACTTC.

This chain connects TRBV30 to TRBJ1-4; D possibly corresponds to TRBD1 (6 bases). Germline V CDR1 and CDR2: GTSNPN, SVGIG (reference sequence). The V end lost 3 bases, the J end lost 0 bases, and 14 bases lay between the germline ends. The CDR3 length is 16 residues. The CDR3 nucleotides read TGTGCCTGGAGAGCCTTAGGGGGGGCAACTAATGAAAAACTGTTTTTT. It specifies CAWRALGGATNEKLFF.

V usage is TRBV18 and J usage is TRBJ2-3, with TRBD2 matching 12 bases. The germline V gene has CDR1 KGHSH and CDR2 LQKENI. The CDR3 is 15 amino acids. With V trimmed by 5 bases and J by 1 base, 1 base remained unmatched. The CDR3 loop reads CASSRTSGGTDTQYF. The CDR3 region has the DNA TGTGCCAGCTCAAGGACTAGCGGGGGCACAGATACGCAGTATTTT.

CDR3 in amino acids: CASSLPGVDSDTQYF. DNA for the CDR3: TGCGCCAGCAGCTTACCAGGGGTGGACTCAGATACGCAGTATTTT. The rearrangement joins TRBV5-1 to TRBJ2-3, with D perhaps matching TRBD1 (6 bases). V lost 2 bases and J 4 bases, leaving 14 bases between the germline ends. Germline lookup yields CDR1 SGHRS and CDR2 YFSETQ. CDR3 length: 15 amino acids.

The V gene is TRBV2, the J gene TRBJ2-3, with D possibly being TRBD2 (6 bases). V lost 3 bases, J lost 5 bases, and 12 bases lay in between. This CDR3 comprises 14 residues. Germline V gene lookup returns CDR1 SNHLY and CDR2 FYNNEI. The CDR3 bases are TGTGCCAGCAGTGAGGGACTTTCAGGAGATACGCAGTATTTT. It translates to CASSEGLSGDTQYF. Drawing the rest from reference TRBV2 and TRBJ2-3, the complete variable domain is EPEVTQTPSHQVTQMGQEVILRCVPISNHLYFYWYRQILGQKVEFLVSFYNNEISEKSEIFDDQFSVERPDGSNFTLKIRSTKLEDSAMYFCASSEGLSGDTQYFGPGTRLTVL.

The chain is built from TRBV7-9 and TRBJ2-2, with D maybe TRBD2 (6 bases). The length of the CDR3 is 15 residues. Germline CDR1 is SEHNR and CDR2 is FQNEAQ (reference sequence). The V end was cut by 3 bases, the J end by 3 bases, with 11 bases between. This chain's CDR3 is CASSFGTPHTGELFF. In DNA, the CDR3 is TGTGCCAGCAGCTTCGGGACTCCGCACACCGGGGAGCTGTTTTTT.

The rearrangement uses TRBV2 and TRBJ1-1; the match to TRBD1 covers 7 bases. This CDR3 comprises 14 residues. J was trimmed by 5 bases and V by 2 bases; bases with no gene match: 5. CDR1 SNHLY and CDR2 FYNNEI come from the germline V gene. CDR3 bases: TGTGCCAGCAGTGAATTCAGGGGGGCTACTGAAGCTTTCTTT. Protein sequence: CASSEFRGATEAFF.

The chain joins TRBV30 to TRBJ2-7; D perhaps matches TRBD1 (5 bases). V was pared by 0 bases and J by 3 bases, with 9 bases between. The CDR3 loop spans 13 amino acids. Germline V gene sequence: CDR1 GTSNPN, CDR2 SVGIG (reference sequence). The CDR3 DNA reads TGTGCCTGGAGTGTAGGTAGGGGCTACGAGCAGTACTTC. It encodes CAWSVGRGYEQYF.